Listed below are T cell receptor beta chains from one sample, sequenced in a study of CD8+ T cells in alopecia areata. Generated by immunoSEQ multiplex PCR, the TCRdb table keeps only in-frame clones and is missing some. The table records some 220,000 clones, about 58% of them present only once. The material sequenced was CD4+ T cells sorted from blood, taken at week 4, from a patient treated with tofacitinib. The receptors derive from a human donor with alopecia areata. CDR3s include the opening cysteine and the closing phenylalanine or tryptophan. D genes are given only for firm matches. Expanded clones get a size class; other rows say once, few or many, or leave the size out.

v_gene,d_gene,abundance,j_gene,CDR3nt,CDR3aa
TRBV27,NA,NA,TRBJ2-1,TGTGCCAGCTACGGCCGGGACTCGAGCTCCTACAATGAGCAGTTCTTC,CASYGRDSSSYNEQFF
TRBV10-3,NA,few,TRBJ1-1,TGTGCCACAGGGCGAGGCACTGAAGCTTTCTTT,CATGRGTEAFF
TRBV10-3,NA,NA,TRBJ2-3,TGTGCCATCAGTGAGGGGGCGGCAGGAGGGGATACGCAGTATTTT,CAISEGAAGGDTQYF
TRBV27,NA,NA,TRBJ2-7,TGTGCCAGCAGCTTTCGAGGGGGGTTCGAGCAGTACTTC,CASSFRGGFEQYF
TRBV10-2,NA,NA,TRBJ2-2,TGCGCCAGCAGTGCTAGTGGGGGTGGAACCGGGGAGCTGTTTTTT,CASSASGGGTGELFF
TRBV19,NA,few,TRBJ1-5,TGTGCCAGTAGTATAGCTACAGGGAGCAATCAGCCCCAGCATTTT,CASSIATGSNQPQHF
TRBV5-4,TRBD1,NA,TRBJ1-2,TGTGCCAGCAGCTCCCCACCGGGACAGGGGAACTACACCTTC,CASSSPPGQGNYTF
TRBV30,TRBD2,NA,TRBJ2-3,TGTGCCTGGAGTGGGACTAGCGGGGGTTGGAATACGCAGTATTTT,CAWSGTSGGWNTQYF
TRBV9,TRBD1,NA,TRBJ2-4,TGTGCCAGCAGCCCTTCCAGGACAGGGGAGACACACAAAAACATTCAGTACTTC,CASSPSRTGETHKNIQYF
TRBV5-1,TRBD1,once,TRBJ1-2,TGCGCCAGCAGCTTGGAGGCAGGGGGGCCGGACACCTTC,CASSLEAGGPDTF
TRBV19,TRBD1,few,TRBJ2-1,TGTGCCAGTAGTCCCCGGGACAGGGGGTCTCTGGAGCAGTTCTTC,CASSPRDRGSLEQFF
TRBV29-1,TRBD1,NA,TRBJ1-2,TGCAGCGTTCCCTACAGGGGGCAGTTAGATGGCTACACCTTC,CSVPYRGQLDGYTF
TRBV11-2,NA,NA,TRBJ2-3,TGTGCCAGCAGCTTAGGCCAGGGTAGAGGAGATACGCAGTATTTT,CASSLGQGRGDTQYF
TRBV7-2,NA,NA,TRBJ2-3,TGTGCCAGCAGCTTAGGGCCAGGGCTCCCAGATACGCAGTATTTT,CASSLGPGLPDTQYF
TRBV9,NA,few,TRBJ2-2,TGTGCCAGCAGCGTAGTGGTGACCGGGGAGCTGTTTTTT,CASSVVVTGELFF
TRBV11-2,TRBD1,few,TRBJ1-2,TGTGCCAGCAGCTTAGCCCGGACAGGGTTTGGCTACACCTTC,CASSLARTGFGYTF
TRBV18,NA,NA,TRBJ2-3,TGTGCCAGCTCACGTCCCGGGACCCCTCCCACAGATACGCAGTATTTT,CASSRPGTPPTDTQYF
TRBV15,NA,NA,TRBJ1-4,TGTGCCACCAGCAGCGATTCGGGGAGGGAAAAACTGTTTTTT,CATSSDSGREKLFF
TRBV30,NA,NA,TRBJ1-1,TGTGCTTATAGTGTGAACACTGAAGCTTTCTTT,CAYSVNTEAFF
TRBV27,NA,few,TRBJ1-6,TGTGCCAGCAGGAGGGAGGCCTATAATTCACCCCTCCACTTT,CASRREAYNSPLHF
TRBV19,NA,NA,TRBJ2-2,TGTGCCAGTAGTCCCACGCAGGGAACGAACACCGGGGAGCTGTTTTTT,CASSPTQGTNTGELFF
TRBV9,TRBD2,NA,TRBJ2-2,TGTGCCAGCAGCAAGACCGGGAGGGACTACACCGGGGAGCTGTTTTTT,CASSKTGRDYTGELFF
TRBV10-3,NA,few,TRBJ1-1,TGTGCCATCAGTGACGCGGGAGGGTTTGAAGCTTTCTTT,CAISDAGGFEAFF
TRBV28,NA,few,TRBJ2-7,TGTGCCAGCAACTCCCCCTACGAGCAGTACTTC,CASNSPYEQYF
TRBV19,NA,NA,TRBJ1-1,TGTGCCAGCACTGCCTTAACCAGGAACACTGAAGCTTTCTTT,CASTALTRNTEAFF
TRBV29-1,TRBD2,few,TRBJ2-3,TGCAGCGTTGAAAATCGAGCGGGGGGCCCAGATACGCAGTATTTT,CSVENRAGGPDTQYF
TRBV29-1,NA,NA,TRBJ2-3,TGCAGCGTTGCAGGAAACACAGATACGCAGTATTTT,CSVAGNTDTQYF
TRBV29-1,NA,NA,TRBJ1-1,TGCAGCGTTGACCCCCTCGAAACTGAAGCTTTCTTT,CSVDPLETEAFF
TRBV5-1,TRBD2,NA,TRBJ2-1,TGCGCCAGCAGCTTGGGAGGACTAGCGGGGGGTCACAATGAGCAGTTCTTC,CASSLGGLAGGHNEQFF
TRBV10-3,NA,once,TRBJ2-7,TGTGCCATCAGTGAGGGAGGCCGGTACTACGAGCAGTACTTC,CAISEGGRYYEQYF
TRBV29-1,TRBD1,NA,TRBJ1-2,TGCAGCGCCGGCGACAGGGTATCCTATGGCTACACCTTC,CSAGDRVSYGYTF
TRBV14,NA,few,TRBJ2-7,TGTGCCAGCAGCCAAGAAGTAGGGCAGCTCTACGAGCAGTACTTC,CASSQEVGQLYEQYF
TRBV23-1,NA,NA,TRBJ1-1,TGCGCCACCTACAGGGTGGGAAAGAACACTGAAGCTTTCTTT,CATYRVGKNTEAFF
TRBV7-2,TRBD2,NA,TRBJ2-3,TGTGCCAGCAGCCGTAGCGGGGGGGCTGGGACAGATACGCAGTATTTT,CASSRSGGAGTDTQYF
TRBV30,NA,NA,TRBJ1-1,TGTGCCTGGAATAGGGGCACTGAAGCTTTCTTT,CAWNRGTEAFF